This T cell receptor (beta chain) was retrieved from a study of a mutant IDH1 vaccine in newly diagnosed glioma. Study at large: Across weeks 1, 3, 5, 7, 11, 15, 19 and 23, patients received a vaccination each time, eight in all. The sex distribution of treated patients was approximately 62% male and roughly 40% female, with a mean age of 40.4 years.

As for time point: week 11, during vaccination. One vaccine dose held 300 ug of mutant IDH1 20-mer peptide and came with topical imiquimod. Here immunoSEQ multiplex PCR was the method, and the copy in TCRdb shows in-frame clones only, minus some. This table has around 130,000 clones, around 80% appearing once. The V gene's germline CDR1 is SGHVS and CDR2 FNYEAQ. The CDR3 runs to 12 residues. V lost 5 bases and J 6 bases, leaving 8 bases between the germline ends. About this clone itself: Its cognate antigen is unknown.

V gene TRBV7-6 combines with J gene TRBJ2-1, with D uncertain. This receptor was obtained from a man in his forties or fifties with glioma. Sequences were derived from PBMCs, sampled from a glioma patient whose treatment included an IDH1 peptide vaccine. CDR3 protein: CASSPTVNEQFF. CDR3 in DNA: TGTGCCAGCAGCCCGACCGTCAATGAGCAGTTCTTC.